This T cell receptor beta chain was recovered during a study of T-cell memory formation after mild COVID-19. Overall study: TCR clusters were mostly confined to one donor each. Findings of the study overall: Pre-infection memory held some responding clones, suggesting pre-existing cross-reactive T cells responded. Later expanders leaned CD4+, whereas day 15 to 85 contracting clones were balanced CD4/CD8. CD4+ contracting clones lay mainly in CM and EM, CD8+ ones in EMRA.

The CDR3 is 16 residues long. CDR1 is SGHTA, CDR2 FQGNSA, per germline. V was trimmed by 3 bases and J by 3 bases, leaving 17 bases between them. TCRdb redid the calling of the 5' RACE reads with MiXCR, one entry per CDR3 protein. The sample yields tens of thousands of distinct CDR3 sequences, around 15% seen once. About this clonotype itself: What it binds is unknown.

Sequencing used PBMCs or a T cell subset sorted from them (not recorded which). This receptor was identified in a man younger than 30 who had mild COVID-19 (a few samples of this study predate the infection). Cell type and time point are not known. The V gene is TRBV7-2, the J gene TRBJ1-1, with D perhaps TRBD1 (5 bases). CDR3 in amino acids: CASSFGQGFKYTEAFF. The CDR3, as DNA: TGTGCCAGCAGCTTCGGGCAGGGCTTTAAGTACACTGAAGCTTTCTTT.